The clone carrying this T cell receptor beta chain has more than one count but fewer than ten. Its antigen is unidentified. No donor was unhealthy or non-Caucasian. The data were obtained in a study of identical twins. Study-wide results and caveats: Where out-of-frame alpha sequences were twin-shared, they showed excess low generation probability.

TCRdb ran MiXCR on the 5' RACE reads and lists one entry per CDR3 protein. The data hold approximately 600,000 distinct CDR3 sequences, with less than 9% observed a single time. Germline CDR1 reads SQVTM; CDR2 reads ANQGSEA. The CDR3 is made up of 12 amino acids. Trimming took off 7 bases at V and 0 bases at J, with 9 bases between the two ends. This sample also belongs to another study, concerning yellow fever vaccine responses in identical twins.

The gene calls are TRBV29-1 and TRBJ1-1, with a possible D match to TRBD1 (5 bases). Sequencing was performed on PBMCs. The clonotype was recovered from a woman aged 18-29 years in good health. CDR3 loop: CSAKTVNTEAFF. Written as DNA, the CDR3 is TGCAGCGCAAAGACAGTGAACACTGAAGCTTTCTTT.